Presented here are 28 T cell receptor beta chains from one specimen sequenced in a study of blood T cell repertoires in COVID-19. Repertoires were generated with immunoSEQ multiplex PCR, while TCRdb's copy carries only in-frame clones and drops some. The sample has about 63,000 clones, approximately 87% seen once; the top ten hold more than 5%. The sample consisted of peripheral blood. These receptors all stem from a man in his fifties with active COVID-19.

The rearrangement joins TRBV7-8 to TRBJ2-5; 8 bases are a match to TRBD2. The CDR3 runs 14 residues. Losses at the gene ends were 3 bases for V and 6 bases for J; bases not matched to a gene: 6. The V gene's germline CDR1 is SGHVS and CDR2 FQNEAQ. This CDR3 is CASSFGTSRQTQYF. The DNA of the CDR3 is TGTGCCAGCAGCTTTGGGACTAGTCGGCAGACCCAGTACTTC.

The chain links TRBV5-4 to TRBJ1-5; 7 nucleotides agree with TRBD1. V lost 2 bases and J lost 5; bases outside the gene matches: 10. The CDR3 has 16 amino acids. The V gene's germline CDR1 is SGHNT and CDR2 YYREEE (reference sequence). CDR3 amino acids: CASSFRQGGLDQPQHF. The CDR3 region has the DNA TGTGCCAGCAGCTTCCGCCAGGGGGGATTGGATCAGCCCCAGCATTTT.

The chain links TRBV6-1 to TRBJ2-7, with unresolved D. This CDR3 has 14 residues. V lost 2 bases and J 5 bases, leaving 13 bases between the germline ends. The V gene's germline CDR1 is MNHNS and CDR2 SASEGT. The CDR3 nucleotides read TGTGCCAGCAGTGAATCAAACTCCCCTCACGAGCAGTACTTC. It is translated as CASSESNSPHEQYF.

V gene TRBV19 combines with J gene TRBJ2-7; 9 bases agree with TRBD1. The germline V gene has CDR1 LNHDA and CDR2 SQIVND (reference sequence). Unmatched junction bases numbered 16, after V lost 3 bases and J lost 4 bases. This CDR3 is built from 18 residues. DNA for the CDR3: TGTGCCAGTAGTATCAAGGGTTGGGGACAGGGTGGAGAGTACGAGCAGTACTTC. Protein: CASSIKGWGQGGEYEQYF.

CDR3 sequence reads: CASSLSTGGRAGELFF. The CDR3 region has the DNA TGCGCCAGCAGCCTCAGCACAGGGGGAAGGGCCGGGGAGCTGTTTTTT. The V and J genes are TRBV5-1 and TRBJ2-2; 8 bases match TRBD1. The CDR3 has 16 amino acids. The V gene end was trimmed by 4 bases and the J gene end by 6 bases; junction bases not matched to a gene: 11. Germline CDR1 and CDR2: SGHRS and YFSETQ.

J is TRBJ2-1 and V is TRBV24-1; 10 nucleotides agree with TRBD2. The germline gives CDR1 KGHDR, CDR2 SFDVKD. The CDR3 contains 16 residues. The trim removed 2 bases at V and 7 bases at J, leaving 7 bases unmatched. For the CDR3, the DNA is TGTGCCACCAGTGATTCTAGCGGGAGTTATGTTAATGAGCAGTTCTTC. Translated: CATSDSSGSYVNEQFF.

The chain employs TRBV11-1 and TRBJ2-2, with D tentatively TRBD1 (5 bases). The V gene's germline CDR1 is SGHAT and CDR2 FQDESV (reference sequence). There are 14 residues in the CDR3. Trimming removed 2 bases from V and 5 bases from J, with 9 bases in between. The CDR3 sequence is CASSLTDKTGELFF. The CDR3, as DNA: TGTGCCAGCAGCTTAACGGACAAAACCGGGGAGCTGTTTTTT.

This clone was seen only once. The V gene is TRBV3-1 (or the pseudogene TRBV3-2), the J gene TRBJ2-5; 7 nucleotides line up with TRBD1. The CDR3 spans 18 residues. J lost 2 bases, V lost 3 bases, and 15 bases had no gene match. CDR1 LGHDT and CDR2 YNNKEL come from the germline V gene (reference sequence). CDR3 region: CASSQWYTLPGQQETQYF. In DNA, the CDR3 is TGTGCCAGCAGCCAGTGGTACACTCTTCCGGGACAGCAAGAGACCCAGTACTTC.

DNA of the CDR3: TGTGCCAGCAGTTACTCGGGGCGGACCGGGGAGCTGTTTTTT. Protein: CASSYSGRTGELFF. This sequence joins TRBV6-6 and TRBJ2-2; D may be TRBD1 (5 bases). CDR3 length equals 14 residues. V was shortened by 0 bases and J by 5 bases, with 7 bases between the two germline ends. The germline V gene has CDR1 MNHNY and CDR2 SVGAGI (reference sequence).

In DNA form, the CDR3 reads TGTGCCAGCACCCAGGGGCTAAACACCGGGGAGCTGTTTTTT. Its translation is CASTQGLNTGELFF. The chain combines TRBV3-1 (or the pseudogene TRBV3-2) with TRBJ2-2, with a weak D call TRBD1 (6 bases). This CDR3 spans 14 amino acids. CDR1 and CDR2 (germline): LGHDT, YNNKEL (reference sequence). Trimming left V 7 bases short and J 2 bases short, with 11 bases between.

J is TRBJ1-2 and V is TRBV2, with a tentative D call TRBD1 (6 bases). Germline loops: CDR1 SNHLY, CDR2 FYNNEI. The CDR3 is 14 amino acids. The ends were cut back, 3 bases at V and 5 bases at J, with 13 bases in the middle. For the CDR3, the DNA is TGTGCCAGCAGTGACACTGGAACAGGGTATGGCTACACCTTC. Amino acid sequence: CASSDTGTGYGYTF.

The chain joins TRBV24-1 to TRBJ1-2; weak D call: TRBD1 (5 bases). Germline CDR1 KGHDR, CDR2 SFDVKD. The CDR3 spans 13 residues. The V and J ends lost 4 bases and 3 bases respectively, with 8 bases between them. The CDR3 sequence: CATSEDSYYGYTF. The CDR3 DNA reads as TGTGCCACCAGTGAAGACAGCTACTATGGCTACACCTTC.

The chain couples TRBV19 to TRBJ1-1; D is unclear. V shed 7 bases and J shed 1 base, with 13 bases lying between them. This CDR3 has 14 amino acids. Germline CDR1 LNHDA, CDR2 SQIVND (reference sequence). In DNA, the CDR3 is TGTGCCAGTACCTATGTAGCGGGGAACACTGAAGCTTTCTTT. It yields the protein CASTYVAGNTEAFF.

The V gene is TRBV6-5, the J gene TRBJ1-3; TRBD1 might be the D (6 bases). This CDR3 has 16 amino acids. The V and J ends lost 2 bases and 1 base respectively, with 12 bases between them. The V gene's germline CDR1 is MNHEY and CDR2 SVGAGI. This chain's CDR3 is CASSYALRGSGNTIYF. Here the CDR3 DNA reads TGTGCCAGCAGTTACGCACTTAGGGGGTCTGGAAACACCATATATTTT.

The V and J genes are TRBV7-2 and TRBJ1-5; perhaps TRBD1 as D (5 bases). The V end lost 6 bases, the J end lost 0 bases, and 12 bases lay between the germline ends. The CDR3 is 15 amino acids. CDR1 is SGHTA and CDR2 is FQGNSA in the germline V gene. CDR3 DNA: TGTGCCAGCAGGTCGGCAGGGTATAGCAATCAGCCCCAGCATTTT. Translated, it gives CASRSAGYSNQPQHF.

The V call is TRBV5-6, the J call TRBJ2-3, with 8 bases that match TRBD2. CDR1 is SGHDT and CDR2 is YYEEEE in the germline V gene. The CDR3 length is 16 residues. Unmatched junction bases numbered 8, after V lost 0 bases and J lost 5 bases. CDR3 DNA sequence: TGTGCCAGCAGCTTGGCCCCTGGCGGGAGGCAAGATACGCAGTATTTT. The encoded protein is CASSLAPGGRQDTQYF.

The V call is TRBV24-1, the J call TRBJ1-1; D is ambiguous. The germline CDR1 and CDR2 sequences are KGHDR and SFDVKD. This CDR3 region has 13 residues. V lost 1 base, J lost 5 bases, and 7 bases lay in between. CDR3 coding DNA: TGTGCCACCAGTGATTTACGCGGGACTGAAGCTTTCTTT. Encoded protein: CATSDLRGTEAFF.

V and J are TRBV4-1 and TRBJ2-1, with 14 bases identical to TRBD2. The germline V gene encodes CDR1 MGHRA and CDR2 YSYEKL. This CDR3 region has 16 residues. The junction had 7 bases not matched to a gene; V was cut back by 4 bases and J by 8 bases. Here the CDR3 DNA reads TGCGCCAGCAGCCCACAAGGGACTAGCGGGAGCTATGAGCAGTTCTTC. This encodes CASSPQGTSGSYEQFF.

This clone was observed a handful of times. The chain has TRBV6-2 or TRBV6-3 and TRBJ1-2, with a weak D call TRBD1 (6 bases). Germline V gene lookup returns CDR1 MNHEY and CDR2 SVGEGT. The CDR3 is made up of 16 amino acids. V lost 6 bases and J 7 bases, leaving 24 bases between the germline ends. As DNA, the CDR3 is TGTGCCAGCAGCCGGCCAGAACTGGGACATCGGGGTGGCTACACCTTC. This encodes CASSRPELGHRGGYTF.

This chain connects TRBV11-3 to TRBJ1-1; D gene unclear. CDR1 and CDR2 from the germline V gene are SGHNT and YENEEA. Trimming left V 1 base short and J 1 base short, with 7 bases between. The CDR3 consists of 14 residues. The DNA of the CDR3 is TGTGCCAGCAGCTTAGTTCGAGGGAACACTGAAGCTTTCTTT. This codes for CASSLVRGNTEAFF.

V gene TRBV4-3 combines with J gene TRBJ2-3; D unresolved. The CDR3 runs to 14 residues. V dropped 2 bases and J dropped 5 bases, with 11 bases sitting between them. Germline V gives CDR1 LGHNA, CDR2 YSLEER. The CDR3 coding sequence is TGCGCCAGCAGCCAAACGGAGAGGAAAGATACGCAGTATTTT. Amino acids: CASSQTERKDTQYF.

This clone appeared a single time. This chain uses TRBV5-1 with TRBJ2-7, with TRBD1 identical over 8 bases. After removal of 0 bases from V and 0 bases from J, the junction contained 5 bases not matched to a gene. In germline, CDR1 is SGHRS, CDR2 YFSETQ. CDR3 length equals 16 residues. CDR3 bases: TGCGCCAGCAGCTTGGTTGACAGGGGTAGCTCCTACGAGCAGTACTTC. Its protein is CASSLVDRGSSYEQYF.

The chain combines TRBV6-5 with TRBJ2-3; no clear D. This CDR3 is 15 amino acids long. V lost 2 bases and J 2 bases, leaving 11 bases between the germline ends. The germline CDR1 and CDR2 sequences are MNHEY and SVGAGI. The CDR3 reads CASSYAGRSTDTQYF. The CDR3 region has the DNA TGTGCCAGCAGTTACGCCGGCAGGTCCACAGATACGCAGTATTTT.

The J gene is TRBJ1-3, the V gene TRBV18, with D uncertain. The CDR3 consists of 13 residues. The germline V gene has CDR1 KGHSH and CDR2 LQKENI. V was pared by 2 bases and J by 8 bases, with 10 bases between. The CDR3 reads CASSPNSGDTIYF. CDR3 bases: TGTGCCAGCTCACCAAATTCGGGAGACACCATATATTTT.

V gene TRBV7-9 combines with J gene TRBJ2-3; unclear D gene. V dropped 0 bases and J dropped 2 bases, with 6 bases sitting between them. The germline V gene encodes CDR1 SEHNR and CDR2 FQNEAQ (reference sequence). The CDR3 loop spans 14 amino acids. The chain's CDR3 is CASSLATDTDTQYF. Written as DNA, the CDR3 is TGTGCCAGCAGCTTAGCGACTGACACAGATACGCAGTATTTT.

The chain is built from TRBV5-1 and TRBJ2-1, with a possible D match to TRBD1 (6 bases). CDR1 is SGHRS and CDR2 is YFSETQ in the germline V gene. CDR3 length equals 15 residues. Trimming cost V 0 bases and J 7 bases, with 14 bases left between them. Here the CDR3 reads CASSLEPGVLNEQFF. The DNA for the CDR3 is TGCGCCAGCAGCTTGGAACCAGGGGTCTTAAATGAGCAGTTCTTC.

J is TRBJ2-6 and V is TRBV6-2 or TRBV6-3; possible D gene TRBD2, 6 bases. Germline assignment: CDR1 MNHEY and CDR2 SVGEGT. The CDR3 loop spans 18 amino acids. Trimming removed 0 bases from V and 0 bases from J, with 12 bases in between. DNA of the CDR3: TGTGCCAGCAGTTACTCGGGGGACTGGAGCTCTGGGGCCAACGTCCTGACTTTC. Protein: CASSYSGDWSSGANVLTF.

The V and J genes are TRBV5-1 and TRBJ1-2, with 10 bases identical to TRBD1. There are 18 residues in the CDR3. CDR1 and CDR2 from the germline V gene are SGHRS and YFSETQ. V trimming: 4 bases; J trimming: 3 bases; junction bases outside the gene matches: 15. CDR3 in DNA: TGCGCCAGCAGCGACCCACCAACCGGGACAGGGGAAGACTATGGCTACACCTTC. Amino acid sequence: CASSDPPTGTGEDYGYTF.